A single sample is the source of the 9 T cell receptor beta chains below, sequenced in a study of CD8 T cells in Susac syndrome. An input of 0.5 to 1 ug of RNA was subjected to reverse transcription using random hexamers. TCRdb reprocessed the immunoSEQ multiplex PCR reads with MiXCR, giving one entry per CDR3 protein. The table shows under 300,000 distinct CDR3 sequences, with 90% to 97% occurring only once. Source material: CD4+ T cells from PBMCs. Receptors originate from a human donor with Susac syndrome.

The V gene is TRBV7-8, the J gene TRBJ1-2; D remains unclear. V lost 1 base to trimming and J lost 5 bases, with 8 bases between them. This CDR3 contains 13 residues. Germline V gives CDR1 SGHVS, CDR2 FQNEAQ. The CDR3 DNA sequence: TGTGCCAGCAGCTTAGTTTCGGATTATGGCTACACCTTC. Protein: CASSLVSDYGYTF. Supplemented by reference TRBV7-8 and TRBJ1-2, the full variable domain reads GAGVSQSPRYKVAKRGQDVALRCDPISGHVSLFWYQQALGQGPEFLTYFQNEAQLDKSGLPSDRFFAERPEGSVSTLKIQRTQQEDSAVYLCASSLVSDYGYTFGSGTRLTVV.

The V and J genes are TRBV25-1 and TRBJ1-2; D call uncertain. This CDR3 contains 12 residues. V lost 4 bases to trimming and J lost 7 bases, with 10 bases between them. CDR1 MGHDK and CDR2 SYGVNS come from the germline V gene. CDR3 loop: CASSASSFGYTF. DNA of the CDR3: TGTGCCAGCAGTGCTTCTTCTTTTGGCTACACCTTC.

The rearrangement links TRBV19 to TRBJ2-7; a possible D gene is TRBD2 (6 bases). This CDR3 spans 15 amino acids. CDR1 is LNHDA and CDR2 is SQIVND in the germline V gene (reference sequence). V was pared by 3 bases and J by 5 bases, with 17 bases between. The CDR3 reads CASSMGGLWDHEQYF. CDR3 nucleotides: TGTGCCAGTAGTATGGGGGGACTGTGGGACCACGAGCAGTACTTC.

This chain joins TRBV5-6 and TRBJ2-7, with TRBD1 matching 7 bases. The CDR3 is 13 amino acids. Trimming at V came to 4 bases and at J to 6 bases, leaving 7 bases not matched to a gene. Germline CDR1 and CDR2: SGHDT and YYEEEE. The CDR3 loop is CASSTGQIFEQYF. DNA for the CDR3: TGTGCCAGCAGCACGGGACAGATTTTCGAGCAGTACTTC.

DNA of the CDR3: TGTGCCAGCAGTTCACCGGGACAGCTCTCCTACGAGCAGTACTTC. Residues: CASSSPGQLSYEQYF. This chain uses TRBV27 with TRBJ2-7; the match to TRBD1 covers 7 bases. Germline assignment: CDR1 MNHEY and CDR2 SMNVEV (reference sequence). The CDR3 length is 15 residues. V was pared by 4 bases and J by 0 bases, with 6 bases of the junction left unmatched.

The chain combines TRBV7-8 with TRBJ1-3, with D unclear. The CDR3 totals 15 residues. Germline V CDR1 and CDR2: SGHVS, FQNEAQ. V was trimmed by 3 bases and J by 2 bases, leaving 11 bases between them. Written as DNA, the CDR3 is TGTGCCAGCAGCTTTAGTCGGGCTCCTGGAAACACCATATATTTT. Translating gives CASSFSRAPGNTIYF.

This chain connects TRBV6-2 or TRBV6-3 to TRBJ1-1, with D perhaps TRBD1 (6 bases). The CDR3 spans 14 residues. In germline, CDR1 is MNHEY, CDR2 SVGEGT. Trimming pared 6 bases from V and 1 base from J, leaving 12 bases between. CDR3 region: CASRALTGNTEAFF. The CDR3 bases are TGTGCCAGCAGGGCCTTGACAGGGAACACTGAAGCTTTCTTT.

The J gene is TRBJ2-2, the V gene TRBV24-1; TRBD2 agrees at 12 bases. This CDR3 has 16 residues. Per the germline V gene, CDR1 is KGHDR and CDR2 is SFDVKD. V trimming: 3 bases; J trimming: 3 bases; junction bases outside the gene matches: 1. In DNA form, the CDR3 reads TGTGCCACCAGTGATGGACTAGCGGGACACACCGGGGAGCTGTTTTTT. Amino acid sequence: CATSDGLAGHTGELFF.

The DNA of the CDR3 is TGTGCCAGCCAGAGTGGGGGGTCGGGAGTATACGAGCAGTACTTC. It specifies CASQSGGSGVYEQYF. V gene TRBV12-3 or TRBV12-4 combines with J gene TRBJ2-7; possibly TRBD2 for D (6 bases). The CDR3 spans 15 residues. Between the trimmed V and J ends, which lost 8 bases and 4 bases, there was a span of 21 bases.